Each of the 5 T cell receptor beta chains below was sequenced from the same sample in a study of blood T cell repertoires in COVID-19. Some clones are missing from TCRdb's copy, which holds only in-frame ones; the method was immunoSEQ multiplex PCR. This table has roughly 140,000 clones, over 75% appearing once. The sample taken for sequencing was peripheral blood. All receptors come from a woman in her sixties or seventies with COVID-19, enrolled during active disease.

CDR3 protein: CATGGISPLHF. Here the CDR3 DNA reads TGTGCCACCGGTGGTATTTCACCCCTCCACTTT. J is TRBJ1-6 and V is TRBV21-1. TRBV21-1 is annotated as a pseudogene. The CDR3 runs 11 residues.

The chain has TRBV18 and TRBJ2-7; 7 nucleotides agree with TRBD1. The CDR3 loop spans 14 amino acids. Germline trimming cut 4 bases from V and 5 bases from J; bases unmatched to any gene: 8. Germline V CDR1 and CDR2: KGHSH, LQKENI. DNA of the CDR3: TGTGCCAGCTCACTTCGACAGGGCCCCCACGAGCAGTACTTC. It yields the protein CASSLRQGPHEQYF.

The V and J genes are TRBV18 and TRBJ1-1; a possible D gene is TRBD1 (6 bases). This CDR3 has 15 residues. V was clipped by 2 bases and J by 3 bases, with 13 bases between them. Looked up from germline, CDR1 is KGHSH and CDR2 is LQKENI. The CDR3 DNA is TGTGCCAGCTCACCAGGTCGGGCAGGGGACACTGAAGCTTTCTTT. Its protein product is CASSPGRAGDTEAFF. Supplemented by reference TRBV18 and TRBJ1-1, the full variable domain reads NAGVMQNPRHLVRRRGQEARLRCSPMKGHSHVYWYRQLPEEGLKFMVYLQKENIIDESGMPKERFSAEFPKEGPSILRIQQVVRGDSAAYFCASSPGRAGDTEAFFGQGTRLTVV.

A few counts support this clone. The chain joins TRBV10-3 to TRBJ2-7, with TRBD1 matching 8 bases. The V segment lost 3 bases and the J segment 2 bases; nucleotides outside the gene matches: 9. CDR1 and CDR2 from the germline V gene are ENHRY and SYGVKD. This CDR3 has 16 residues. CDR3 coding DNA: TGTGCCATCAGTGAAATCTTACGGACAGGGACCTACGAGCAGTACTTC. As protein: CAISEILRTGTYEQYF.

CDR3 sequence reads: CASSTDRDNTGELFF. The CDR3 DNA is TGTGCCAGCAGCACTGACAGGGACAACACCGGGGAGCTGTTTTTT. This chain uses TRBV7-3 with TRBJ2-2; TRBD1 aligns across 7 bases. Germline V lookup: CDR1 SGHTA, CDR2 FQGTGA. CDR3 length: 15 residues. Trimming took 5 bases from V and 2 from J; bases not matched to a gene: 5.